The 22 T cell receptor beta chains in this list originate from one sample, sequenced in a study of cytomegalovirus exposure and HLA in healthy donors. The PCR had 60 Vbeta and 13 Jbeta primers. Clones were sequenced by immunoSEQ multiplex PCR, and TCRdb holds only the in-frame ones, with some missing. The sample includes roughly 100,000 clones, less than 80% of them seen just once. The sample was PBMCs. The receptor source for this set is a woman aged 45-65 years in good health and CMV-seropositive.

This clone has more than one count but fewer than ten. The gene calls are TRBV18 and TRBJ2-2; D is unclear. Looked up from germline, CDR1 is KGHSH and CDR2 is LQKENI. The CDR3 sequence is 16 residues long. Trimming took off 1 base at V and 4 bases at J, with 13 bases between the two ends. In nucleotides, the CDR3 is TGTGCCAGCTCACCACTCTCCCAGCGCAGCACCGGGGAGCTGTTTTTT. Translating gives CASSPLSQRSTGELFF.

V is TRBV6-5 and J is TRBJ1-5, with 8 bases fitting TRBD1. Germline V CDR1 and CDR2: MNHEY, SVGAGI. V lost 8 bases and J lost 0; bases outside the gene matches: 3. The CDR3 totals 14 residues. The CDR3 region has the DNA TGTGCCAGCCGGACAGGGAATAGCAATCAGCCCCAGCATTTT. It yields the protein CASRTGNSNQPQHF.

The chain has TRBV7-3 and TRBJ2-1, with no clear D. Germline V gene sequence: CDR1 SGHTA, CDR2 FQGTGA. This CDR3 has 13 amino acids. Trimming took 1 base from V and 6 from J, leaving 7 bases between them. CDR3 coding DNA: TGTGCCAGCAGCTTAAATCGAGGCAATGAGCAGTTCTTC. Translated, it gives CASSLNRGNEQFF. The full variable domain, in which reference TRBV7-3 and TRBJ2-1 provide the parts outside the CDR3, is GAGVSQTPSNKVTEKGKYVELRCDPISGHTALYWYRQSLGQGPEFLIYFQGTGAADDSGLPNDRFFAVRPEGSVSTLKIQRTERGDSAVYLCASSLNRGNEQFFGPGTRLTVL.

This clone appeared once. This chain links TRBV7-9 with TRBJ1-2, with 10 nucleotides matching TRBD1. The CDR3 has 17 amino acids. CDR1 is SEHNR, CDR2 FQNEAQ, per germline (reference sequence). V lost 5 bases, J lost 6 bases, and 15 bases stayed unmatched. CDR3 region: CASSQVGQGTYSDGYTF. In DNA, the CDR3 is TGTGCCAGCAGCCAAGTGGGACAGGGGACATATTCTGATGGCTACACCTTC.

In this sample, this clone turned up a few times. The genes are TRBV7-2 and TRBJ1-2; 7 bases match TRBD1. V lost 5 bases, J lost 7 bases, and 7 bases stayed unmatched. The CDR3 runs 13 residues. Germline V gene data show CDR1 as SGHTA and CDR2 as FQGNSA. The CDR3 region is CASSTDRVTGYTF. The CDR3 region has the DNA TGTGCCAGCAGCACAGACAGGGTTACTGGCTACACCTTC.

CDR3 amino acids: CASSQERGSIYEQYF. CDR3 in DNA: TGTGCCAGCAGCCAAGAACGGGGGAGTATTTACGAGCAGTACTTC. This sequence joins TRBV4-2 and TRBJ2-7, with a weak D call TRBD2 (6 bases). Looked up from germline, CDR1 is LGHNA and CDR2 is YNFKEQ. The CDR3 length is 15 residues. Trimming took off 0 bases at V and 4 bases at J, with 13 bases between the two ends.

This rearrangement joins TRBV23-1 to TRBJ2-1; 9 nucleotides align to TRBD2. TRBV23-1 counts as an open reading frame of uncertain function. V lost 3 bases, J lost 7 bases, and 10 bases stayed unmatched. This CDR3 contains 16 residues. The CDR3 coding sequence is TGCGCCAGCAGTCAGAACAGGGGAGCGGGGGGAAATGAGCAGTTCTTC. Its translation is CASSQNRGAGGNEQFF.

The rearrangement joins TRBV5-1 to TRBJ2-2, with 8 bases that match TRBD1. The CDR3 totals 14 residues. CDR1 is SGHRS, CDR2 YFSETQ, per germline. Trimming cost V 7 bases and J 3 bases; bases outside gene matches: 5. This chain's CDR3 is CASGQGADTGELFF. In nucleotides, the CDR3 is TGCGCCAGCGGACAGGGCGCGGACACCGGGGAGCTGTTTTTT.

This clone has only one observation. J is TRBJ2-1 and V is TRBV7-2; the D gene is possibly TRBD2 (6 bases). From germline, CDR1 is SGHTA and CDR2 FQGNSA. Trimming took off 3 bases at V and 4 bases at J, with 16 bases between the two ends. The CDR3 runs to 16 residues. CDR3 nucleotide sequence: TGTGCCAGCAGCTTTACCCCCGGAGGGAAATACAATGAGCAGTTCTTC. Amino acid sequence: CASSFTPGGKYNEQFF. Together with reference TRBV7-2 and TRBJ2-1, the CDR3 gives the full variable domain: GAGVSQSPSNKVTEKGKDVELRCDPISGHTALYWYRQSLGQGLEFLIYFQGNSAPDKSGLPSDRFSAERTGGSVSTLTIQRTQQEDSAVYLCASSFTPGGKYNEQFFGPGTRLTVL.

This chain joins TRBV6-5 and TRBJ2-7; 7 bases agree with TRBD1. Per germline, CDR1 MNHEY and CDR2 SVGAGI. The trim removed 0 bases at V and 3 bases at J, leaving 8 bases unmatched. The CDR3 spans 16 residues. Written as DNA, the CDR3 is TGTGCCAGCAGTTACTCGGGACAGACTTTACTCTACGAGCAGTACTTC. It translates to CASSYSGQTLLYEQYF.

The J gene is TRBJ1-1, the V gene TRBV7-3; D gene ambiguous. Trimming removed 3 bases from V and 5 bases from J, with 10 bases in between. Germline lookup yields CDR1 SGHTA and CDR2 FQGTGA. The CDR3 is 13 residues long. This CDR3 reads CASSFLEETEAFF. The CDR3 DNA reads TGTGCCAGCAGCTTCCTGGAGGAAACTGAAGCTTTCTTT.

The chain uses TRBV2 and TRBJ1-1; D is perhaps TRBD1 (6 bases). CDR1 SNHLY and CDR2 FYNNEI come from the germline V gene. V lost 8 bases to trimming and J lost 1 base, with 14 bases between them. The CDR3 spans 14 residues. As DNA, the CDR3 is TGTGCCAGCCGACTGGGGGCTGGGAACACTGAAGCTTTCTTT. Translating it yields CASRLGAGNTEAFF.

This chain connects TRBV6-5 to TRBJ1-4; D is perhaps TRBD1 (6 bases). V was trimmed by 6 bases and J by 3 bases, leaving 14 bases between them. The germline V gene has CDR1 MNHEY and CDR2 SVGAGI. The CDR3 contains 15 residues. The CDR3 loop is CASRDWDTANEKLFF. The CDR3 DNA sequence: TGTGCCAGCAGAGACTGGGACACAGCTAATGAAAAACTGTTTTTT.

This chain connects TRBV4-2 to TRBJ2-1, with TRBD2 matching 8 bases. Unmatched junction bases numbered 10, after V lost 4 bases and J lost 14 bases. The CDR3 runs 13 residues. Germline assignment: CDR1 LGHNA and CDR2 YNFKEQ. CDR3 in amino acids: CASSPAGVTPEFF. The CDR3 nucleotides read TGTGCCAGCAGCCCAGCGGGGGTGACGCCGGAGTTCTTC.

The rearrangement uses TRBV28 and TRBJ2-7; D perhaps matches TRBD2 (6 bases). V shed 6 bases and J shed 0 bases, with 9 bases lying between them. CDR1 and CDR2 (germline): MDHEN, SYDVKM. This CDR3 comprises 13 residues. The CDR3 is CASRPGSSYEQYF. The CDR3 nucleotides are TGTGCCAGCAGGCCCGGGAGCTCCTACGAGCAGTACTTC.

The V call is TRBV6-6, the J call TRBJ2-7, with TRBD1 identical over 10 bases. The CDR3 covers 15 residues. The junction had 9 bases not matched to a gene; V was cut back by 5 bases and J by 5 bases. The V gene's germline CDR1 is MNHNY and CDR2 SVGAGI (reference sequence). CDR3 coding DNA: TGTGCCAGCAGTGCAGGACAGGGGGAGAAAAACGAGCAGTACTTC. Translated: CASSAGQGEKNEQYF.

The rearrangement links TRBV19 to TRBJ1-5; maybe TRBD1 (5 bases). Germline loops: CDR1 LNHDA, CDR2 SQIVND (reference sequence). CDR3 length: 15 residues. Between the trimmed V and J ends, which lost 9 bases and 0 bases, there was a span of 15 bases. CDR3 DNA: TGTGCCAGCATTGGTAGGGGCCGTAGCAATCAGCCCCAGCATTTT. Amino acid sequence: CASIGRGRSNQPQHF.

V and J are TRBV7-2 and TRBJ1-2; D ambiguous. Germline assignment: CDR1 SGHTA and CDR2 FQGNSA. CDR3 length equals 17 residues. The V end lost 5 bases, the J end lost 3 bases, and 22 bases lay between the germline ends. The CDR3 reads CASSRVHEGKLHYGYTF. As DNA, the CDR3 is TGTGCCAGCAGCCGGGTCCACGAGGGAAAGCTCCACTATGGCTACACCTTC.

This clone has only a few counts. V usage is TRBV7-9 and J usage is TRBJ1-4, with TRBD1 as a possible D gene (5 bases). Per germline, CDR1 SEHNR and CDR2 FQNEAQ (reference sequence). Trimming stripped 3 bases from V and 8 bases from J, with 19 bases between. The CDR3 sequence is 16 residues long. CDR3 DNA sequence: TGTGCCAGCAGCTTTGTAAGCGGGACTCTTCAAGAAAAACTGTTTTTT. The encoded protein is CASSFVSGTLQEKLFF.

The chain employs TRBV4-3 and TRBJ1-4; no firm D call. Looked up from germline, CDR1 is LGHNA and CDR2 is YSLEER. This CDR3 is built from 15 residues. V lost 4 bases to trimming and J lost 2 bases, with 11 bases between them. The CDR3 nucleotides read TGCGCCAGCAGCCGGGAGCCTGGCACTAATGAAAAACTGTTTTTT. Protein: CASSREPGTNEKLFF.

This clone came up a few times. The chain links TRBV7-6 to TRBJ1-6; D is uncertain. The V end was cut by 5 bases, the J end by 0 bases, with 8 bases between. Germline V lookup: CDR1 SGHVS, CDR2 FNYEAQ. There are 15 residues in the CDR3. The CDR3 nucleotides read TGTGCCAGCAGCATCGACATCTCCTATAATTCACCCCTCCACTTT. Its protein product is CASSIDISYNSPLHF.

V usage is TRBV30 and J usage is TRBJ2-5; weak D call: TRBD2 (5 bases). The V end was cut by 0 bases, the J end by 5 bases, with 10 bases between. Germline V CDR1 and CDR2: GTSNPN, SVGIG (reference sequence). The CDR3 covers 13 residues. CDR3 in DNA: TGTGCCTGGAGTGTAACGGGGAAGGAGACCCAGTACTTC. Translation: CAWSVTGKETQYF.